The 11 T cell receptor beta chains listed next were all sequenced from one sample in a study of beta chain features in type 1 diabetes. Every isolated RNA sample was fully reverse transcribed, so sequencing captured expressed TCRB transcripts. Measured with immunoSEQ multiplex PCR; TCRdb has only the in-frame clones, and not every one. The table has hundreds of thousands of clones, 9.5% to 11% seen once. The sequenced sample was naive CD4+ T cells from blood. The receptors shown here come from a woman in her 30s in good health.

Here the CDR3 DNA reads TGTGCCAGCAGTTTCTCAGGACACAATCAGCCCCAGCATTTT. Its translation: CASSFSGHNQPQHF. The chain uses TRBV28 and TRBJ1-5; possibly TRBD1 for D (5 bases). The germline V and J ends were trimmed by 3 bases and 3 bases, with 9 bases remaining between them. Per germline, CDR1 MDHEN and CDR2 SYDVKM. This CDR3 comprises 14 residues.

This rearrangement joins TRBV5-4 to TRBJ2-5, with D possibly matching TRBD2 (7 bases). The CDR3 consists of 14 residues. Germline V gene data show CDR1 as SGHNT and CDR2 as YYREEE (reference sequence). Trimming shortened V by 4 bases and J by 2 bases, and 12 bases separated the two germline ends. CDR3 residues: CASSRGGEQETQYF. In DNA form, the CDR3 reads TGTGCCAGCAGCCGCGGGGGCGAACAAGAGACCCAGTACTTC.

The chain carries TRBV29-1 and TRBJ2-1; TRBD2 agrees at 13 bases. Germline CDR1 reads SQVTM; CDR2 reads ANQGSEA. V dropped 4 bases and J dropped 7; count of bases not matched to a gene: 7. The CDR3 loop spans 15 amino acids. This CDR3 is CSVARTSGSSNEQFF. The CDR3 nucleotides read TGCAGCGTTGCAAGGACTAGCGGGAGCTCAAATGAGCAGTTCTTC.

V gene TRBV5-1 combines with J gene TRBJ2-7; the D gene is possibly TRBD1 (6 bases). The V end was cut by 0 bases, the J end by 4 bases, with 14 bases between. Germline V gene lookup returns CDR1 SGHRS and CDR2 YFSETQ. This CDR3 spans 15 amino acids. The CDR3 sequence is CASSLEPGTSYEQYF. CDR3 in DNA: TGCGCCAGCAGCTTGGAACCCGGGACAAGTTACGAGCAGTACTTC.

This clone was observed a few times. The CDR3 loop reads CSAGTGGGLNYGYTF. The CDR3 nucleotides read TGCAGCGCCGGGACAGGGGGTGGGCTGAACTATGGCTACACCTTC. The V call is TRBV29-1, the J call TRBJ1-2, with TRBD1 matching over 11 bases. Germline V gene sequence: CDR1 SQVTM, CDR2 ANQGSEA. The CDR3 is made up of 15 amino acids. The V segment lost 7 bases and the J segment 2 bases; nucleotides outside the gene matches: 9. Full variable domain (missing parts from reference TRBV29-1 and TRBJ1-2): SAVISQKPSRDICQRGTSLTIQCQVDSQVTMMFWYRQQPGQSLTLIATANQGSEATYESGFVIDKFPISRPNLTFSTLTVSNMSPEDSSIYLCSAGTGGGLNYGYTFGSGTRLTVV.

This clone has a handful of counts. The rearrangement joins TRBV27 to TRBJ2-1; 8 bases are a match to TRBD2. Trimming at V came to 6 bases and at J to 6 bases, leaving 4 bases not matched to a gene. This CDR3 is 13 amino acids long. CDR1 is MNHEY, CDR2 SMNVEV, per germline (reference sequence). CDR3 sequence reads: CASRFSGINEQFF. CDR3 DNA: TGTGCCAGCAGATTTAGCGGGATCAATGAGCAGTTCTTC.

The chain recombines TRBV18 with TRBJ2-7, with 7 bases aligning to TRBD1. The CDR3 runs 14 residues. Germline V lookup: CDR1 KGHSH, CDR2 LQKENI. V was clipped by 0 bases and J by 1 base; unmatched bases: 0. CDR3 in amino acids: CASSPPQGSYEQYF. The CDR3 DNA reads as TGTGCCAGCTCACCACCACAGGGGTCCTACGAGCAGTACTTC.

The gene calls are TRBV7-9 and TRBJ2-1; 10 bases agree with TRBD2. The CDR3 sequence is 15 residues long. Per germline, CDR1 SEHNR and CDR2 FQNEAQ (reference sequence). Trimming at V came to 4 bases and at J to 5 bases, leaving 5 bases not matched to a gene. CDR3 residues: CASSSGLAAHNEQFF. The CDR3 DNA sequence: TGTGCCAGCAGCTCCGGACTAGCGGCTCACAATGAGCAGTTCTTC.

This clone was observed a handful of times. V is TRBV4-3 and J is TRBJ2-3; D may be TRBD2 (6 bases). The CDR3 length is 16 residues. Trimming took off 3 bases at V and 0 bases at J, with 13 bases between the two ends. Germline CDR1 and CDR2: LGHNA and YSLEER. The CDR3 spells CASSQGGGRSTDTQYF. CDR3 coding DNA: TGCGCCAGCAGCCAGGGGGGAGGCCGAAGCACAGATACGCAGTATTTT.

This CDR3 is CASSPRQITDTQYF. The CDR3 nucleotides read TGTGCCAGCAGCCCCCGACAAATCACAGATACGCAGTATTTT. The chain employs TRBV9 and TRBJ2-3; D gene unclear. Germline V gene lookup returns CDR1 SGDLS and CDR2 YYNGEE. The CDR3 has 14 amino acids. The V gene lost 4 bases and the J gene lost 2 bases, with 11 bases spanning the gap. The full variable domain, completed using reference TRBV9 and TRBJ2-3, is DSGVTQTPKHLITATGQRVTLRCSPRSGDLSVYWYQQSLDQGLQFLIQYYNGEERAKGNILERFSAQQFPDLHSELNLSSLELGDSALYFCASSPRQITDTQYFGPGTRLTVL.

This clone has only a few counts. V gene TRBV30 combines with J gene TRBJ1-1, with no clear D. The CDR3 is 14 amino acids. V was shortened by 2 bases and J by 0 bases, with 10 bases between the two germline ends. Per the germline V gene, CDR1 is GTSNPN and CDR2 is SVGIG (reference sequence). In DNA, the CDR3 is TGTGCCTGGAGTCGGGGAGGGCTGAACACTGAAGCTTTCTTT. Its translation: CAWSRGGLNTEAFF.